Sequencing of this TCR beta chain was carried out in a study of T-cell memory formation after mild COVID-19. Study-wide results and limits: Clones that contracted from day 15 to 85 were balanced CD4/CD8, while later expanders leaned CD4+. Pre-infection memory showed some responding clones, and this suggested that cross-reactive memory joined.

TCRdb processed the 5' RACE reads anew with MiXCR; each CDR3 protein has one entry. The sample records fewer than 150,000 distinct CDR3 sequences, 5% to 6.5% being singletons. A note on this clonotype: What it binds is unknown.

Germline V gene data show CDR1 as SGHKS and CDR2 as YYEKEE (reference sequence). Deletions cut 4 bases from V and 2 bases from J, with 13 bases between. This CDR3 is built from 14 residues. The sequence was collected from an adult woman who had mild COVID-19 (a few samples of this study predate the infection). Cell type and time point are not known. Sample: PBMCs or a T cell subset sorted from them (not recorded which). V usage is TRBV5-5 and J usage is TRBJ2-7; D perhaps matches TRBD1 (5 bases). The DNA of the CDR3 is TGTGCCAGCAGCCAGGGCCCCGGACCCTACGAGCAGTACTTC. Its translation is CASSQGPGPYEQYF.